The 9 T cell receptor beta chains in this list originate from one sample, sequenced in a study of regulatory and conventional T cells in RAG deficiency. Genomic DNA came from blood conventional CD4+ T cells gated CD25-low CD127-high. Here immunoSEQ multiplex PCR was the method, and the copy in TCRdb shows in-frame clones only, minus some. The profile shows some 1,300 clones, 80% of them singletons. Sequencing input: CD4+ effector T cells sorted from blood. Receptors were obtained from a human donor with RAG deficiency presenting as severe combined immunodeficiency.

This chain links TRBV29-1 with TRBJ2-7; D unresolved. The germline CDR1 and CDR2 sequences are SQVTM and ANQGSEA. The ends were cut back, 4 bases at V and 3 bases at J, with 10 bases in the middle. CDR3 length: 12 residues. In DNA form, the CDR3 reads TGCAGCGTTGTCTGGCTGAACTACGAGCAGTACTTC. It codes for CSVVWLNYEQYF.

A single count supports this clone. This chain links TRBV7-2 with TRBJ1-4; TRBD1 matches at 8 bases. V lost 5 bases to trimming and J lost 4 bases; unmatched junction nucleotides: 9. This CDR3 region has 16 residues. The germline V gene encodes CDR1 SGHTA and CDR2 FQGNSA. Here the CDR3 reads CASSLRRTGINEKLFF. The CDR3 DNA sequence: TGTGCCAGCAGCCTCCGGAGGACAGGGATTAATGAAAAACTGTTTTTT.

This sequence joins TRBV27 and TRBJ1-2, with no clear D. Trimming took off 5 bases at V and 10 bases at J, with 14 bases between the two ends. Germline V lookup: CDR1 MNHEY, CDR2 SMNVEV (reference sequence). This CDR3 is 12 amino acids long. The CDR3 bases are TGTGCCAGCAGTATCGGACCCGGCCACTACACCTTC. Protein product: CASSIGPGHYTF.

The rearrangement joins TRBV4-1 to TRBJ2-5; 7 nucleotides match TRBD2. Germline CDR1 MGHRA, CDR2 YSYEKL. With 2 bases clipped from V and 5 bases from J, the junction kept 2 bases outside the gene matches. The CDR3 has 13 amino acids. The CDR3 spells CASSQREGETQYF. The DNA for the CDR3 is TGCGCCAGCAGCCAAAGGGAGGGGGAGACCCAGTACTTC.

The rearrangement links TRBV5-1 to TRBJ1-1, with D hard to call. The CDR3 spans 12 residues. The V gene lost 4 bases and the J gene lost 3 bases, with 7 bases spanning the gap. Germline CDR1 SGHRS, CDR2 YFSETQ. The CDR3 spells CASSGRHTEAFF. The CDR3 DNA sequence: TGCGCCAGCAGCGGACGGCACACTGAAGCTTTCTTT. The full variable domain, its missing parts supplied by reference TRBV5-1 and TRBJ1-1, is KAGVTQTPRYLIKTRGQQVTLSCSPISGHRSVSWYQQTPGQGLQFLFEYFSETQRNKGNFPGRFSGRQFSNSRSEMNVSTLELGDSALYLCASSGRHTEAFFGQGTRLTVV.

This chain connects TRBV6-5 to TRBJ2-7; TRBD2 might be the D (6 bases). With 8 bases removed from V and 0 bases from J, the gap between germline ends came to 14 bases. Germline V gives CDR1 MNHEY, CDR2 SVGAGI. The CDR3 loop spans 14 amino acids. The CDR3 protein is CASAFRGSSYEQYF. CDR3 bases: TGTGCCAGCGCCTTCCGGGGGAGCTCCTACGAGCAGTACTTC.

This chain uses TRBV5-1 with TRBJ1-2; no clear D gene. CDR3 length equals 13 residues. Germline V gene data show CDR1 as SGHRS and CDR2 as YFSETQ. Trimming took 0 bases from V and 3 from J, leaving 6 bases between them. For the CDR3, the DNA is TGCGCCAGCAGCTTGGGGAGGGACTATGGCTACACCTTC. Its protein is CASSLGRDYGYTF.

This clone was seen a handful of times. CDR3 coding DNA: TGTGCCAGCAGCCCAAGAGCAGTCTATAATTCACCCCTCCACTTT. Protein product: CASSPRAVYNSPLHF. V gene TRBV7-8 combines with J gene TRBJ1-6; unclear D gene. Germline assignment: CDR1 SGHVS and CDR2 FQNEAQ. CDR3 length: 15 residues. Trimming took off 5 bases at V and 3 bases at J, with 11 bases between the two ends.

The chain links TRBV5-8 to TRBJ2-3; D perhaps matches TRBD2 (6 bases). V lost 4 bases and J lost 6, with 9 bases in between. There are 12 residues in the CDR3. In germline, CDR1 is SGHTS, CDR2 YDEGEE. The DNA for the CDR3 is TGTGCCAGCAGCCCACGGGGGGATACGCAGTATTTT. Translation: CASSPRGDTQYF.